This T cell receptor beta chain derives from a study of OX40 agonist ivuxolimab in advanced cancers. The sample holds a few counts of this clone. Its antigen remains unknown. Findings of the study overall: Compared with CD4+, CD8+ T cells on average had more expanded clones.

Germline assignment: CDR1 MNHEY and CDR2 SMNVEV (reference sequence). The CDR3 length is 16 residues. The V and J ends lost 3 bases and 5 bases respectively, with 16 bases between them. Generated by immunoSEQ multiplex PCR, the TCRdb table keeps only in-frame clones and is missing some. The sample records about 24,000 clones, around 82% being singletons. This receptor was identified in an adult with an advanced solid tumor such as melanoma, head and neck, liver or kidney cancer. The source material was CD4+ or CD8+ T cells sorted from blood, sampled in a trial of the OX40 agonist ivuxolimab. The chain couples TRBV27 to TRBJ1-4, with D possibly TRBD1 on 6 matching bases. CDR3 protein: CASSFVQGGRNEKLFF. The CDR3 DNA reads as TGTGCCAGCAGTTTCGTACAGGGAGGGCGAAATGAAAAACTGTTTTTT.